One and the same sample provided the 20 T cell receptor beta chains below, sequenced in a study of cytomegalovirus exposure and HLA in healthy donors. 60 Vbeta and 13 Jbeta primers were used in PCR. The method was immunoSEQ multiplex PCR; TCRdb's version includes in-frame clones alone and lacks a portion of them. The data show just over 150,000 clones, approximately 81% seen once. The sequenced sample was PBMCs. The receptors were sampled from a man in his late teens or twenties in good health and CMV-seronegative.

V and J are TRBV7-8 and TRBJ1-3; no definite D call. There are 14 residues in the CDR3. Germline V gene data show CDR1 as SGHVS and CDR2 as FQNEAQ. V lost 0 bases and J 4 bases, leaving 7 bases between the germline ends. This CDR3 is CASSLAVVGNTIYF. The CDR3 DNA follows: TGTGCCAGCAGCTTAGCCGTTGTGGGAAACACCATATATTTT.

V gene TRBV2 combines with J gene TRBJ2-3; 15 positions match TRBD2. The length of the CDR3 is 15 residues. Germline V CDR1 and CDR2: SNHLY, FYNNEI. V trimming: 6 bases; J trimming: 6 bases; junction bases outside the gene matches: 4. The CDR3 sequence is CASRGLAGGGDTQYF. CDR3 bases: TGTGCCAGCAGGGGACTAGCGGGAGGAGGGGATACGCAGTATTTT.

V usage is TRBV7-2 and J usage is TRBJ2-7, with 8 bases lining up with TRBD2. The CDR3 consists of 15 residues. The germline V gene encodes CDR1 SGHTA and CDR2 FQGNSA. The ends lost 5 bases at V and 2 bases at J; junction bases unmatched: 8. The chain's CDR3 is CASSPTSGLTYEQYF. As DNA, the CDR3 is TGTGCCAGCAGCCCTACTAGCGGTTTAACCTACGAGCAGTACTTC.

The chain combines TRBV4-2 with TRBJ2-3; 11 nucleotides align to TRBD2. This CDR3 is 16 amino acids long. Trimming took 4 bases from V and 4 from J; bases not matched to a gene: 7. Germline CDR1 and CDR2: LGHNA and YNFKEQ. The CDR3 loop reads CASSLLAGGPPDTQYF. As DNA, the CDR3 is TGTGCCAGCAGCCTCTTAGCGGGGGGGCCCCCAGATACGCAGTATTTT.

Remarks on this clone: The same CDR3 arises from other DNA sequences in this sample as well. V gene TRBV9 combines with J gene TRBJ2-1; D is perhaps TRBD1 (5 bases). The V gene's germline CDR1 is SGDLS and CDR2 YYNGEE. The V and J ends lost 0 bases and 1 base respectively, with 8 bases between them. The CDR3 consists of 15 residues. The CDR3 reads CASSVGRGSYNEQFF. DNA for the CDR3: TGTGCCAGCAGCGTAGGAAGGGGTTCCTACAATGAGCAGTTCTTC.

J is TRBJ1-1 and V is TRBV6-1; 8 bases line up with TRBD1. The J segment lost 1 base and the V segment lost 0 bases, leaving 4 bases of the junction unmatched. CDR1 MNHNS and CDR2 SASEGT come from the germline V gene. The CDR3 length is 16 residues. This CDR3 reads CASSEASGQGNTEAFF. In nucleotides, the CDR3 is TGTGCCAGCAGTGAAGCCTCCGGACAGGGGAACACTGAAGCTTTCTTT.

The V gene is TRBV6-1, the J gene TRBJ1-2; D gene unclear. CDR3 length equals 11 residues. Germline CDR1 MNHNS, CDR2 SASEGT. The V and J ends lost 5 bases and 5 bases respectively, with 6 bases between them. CDR3 protein: CASSSPYGYTF. The CDR3, as DNA: TGTGCCAGCAGTAGCCCGTATGGCTACACCTTC.

The CDR3 loop is CASSLAGGRQEQFF. For the CDR3, the DNA is TGTGCCAGCAGCTTAGCGGGAGGCCGCCAAGAGCAGTTCTTC. The rearrangement joins TRBV11-3 to TRBJ2-1, with 7 bases matching TRBD2. V lost 1 base to trimming and J lost 10 bases; unmatched junction nucleotides: 7. The CDR3 totals 14 residues. Germline CDR1 is SGHNT and CDR2 is YENEEA.

The V call is TRBV6-6, the J call TRBJ1-2; a possible D gene is TRBD1 (6 bases). The CDR3 spans 16 residues. Per germline, CDR1 MNHNY and CDR2 SVGAGI (reference sequence). Trimming took 6 bases from V and 4 from J, leaving 21 bases between them. The CDR3 DNA follows: TGTGCCAGCAGCCCGGGACAACTCCTGAGGGTCTATGGCTACACCTTC. This encodes CASSPGQLLRVYGYTF.

This clone was found a few times. The rearrangement uses TRBV4-3 and TRBJ2-1; 7 bases are shared with TRBD2. Germline V lookup: CDR1 LGHNA, CDR2 YSLEER. J gave up 5 bases and V 0 bases, and 4 bases lay outside the gene matches. The CDR3 contains 15 residues. This chain's CDR3 is CASSQDGRGNNEQFF. CDR3 sequence (DNA): TGCGCCAGCAGCCAAGATGGGAGGGGAAACAATGAGCAGTTCTTC.

This clone was seen a handful of times. The chain recombines TRBV7-9 with TRBJ2-3; D gene ambiguous. The germline V gene has CDR1 SEHNR and CDR2 FQNEAQ (reference sequence). Deletions cut 4 bases from V and 4 bases from J, with 12 bases between. This CDR3 region has 14 residues. The CDR3 DNA reads TGTGCCAGCAGCTCGCCGGGTCTTTCAGATACGCAGTATTTT. It is translated as CASSSPGLSDTQYF.

The chain combines TRBV5-6 with TRBJ1-5; weak D call: TRBD1 (5 bases). Trimming removed 1 base from V and 7 bases from J, with 12 bases in between. The CDR3 length is 14 residues. CDR1 and CDR2 from the germline V gene are SGHDT and YYEEEE. The CDR3 region is CASSLWRGGQPQHF. For the CDR3, the DNA is TGTGCCAGCAGCTTGTGGAGGGGAGGCCAGCCCCAGCATTTT.

This chain connects TRBV6-1 to TRBJ1-2; 7 bases map to TRBD1. This CDR3 spans 13 amino acids. Germline V gene data show CDR1 as MNHNS and CDR2 as SASEGT. With 6 bases clipped from V and 6 bases from J, the junction kept 7 bases outside the gene matches. The CDR3 region has the DNA TGTGCCAGCAGATCGGACAGGATTAATGGCTACACCTTC. This encodes CASRSDRINGYTF.

This clone was observed a handful of times. The V gene is TRBV6-7, the J gene TRBJ1-3, with 7 bases identical to TRBD1. TRBV6-7 is labeled an ORF, and its function is uncertain. The CDR3 runs 18 residues. Germline trimming cut 2 bases from V and 4 bases from J; bases unmatched to any gene: 14. The CDR3 sequence: CASSYLTGFILKGNTIYF. The CDR3 DNA reads TGTGCCAGCAGTTACCTGACAGGGTTTATTCTAAAAGGAAACACCATATATTTT.

The V gene is TRBV29-1, the J gene TRBJ1-2; perhaps TRBD1 as D (6 bases). The length of the CDR3 is 13 residues. The V end lost 6 bases, the J end lost 1 base, and 12 bases lay between the germline ends. Germline CDR1 SQVTM, CDR2 ANQGSEA. In DNA, the CDR3 is TGCAGCGTCGGACAGCGGATTAACTATGGCTACACCTTC. It encodes CSVGQRINYGYTF.

The gene calls are TRBV29-1 and TRBJ2-1; 8 bases align to TRBD1. Per germline, CDR1 SQVTM and CDR2 ANQGSEA. V dropped 0 bases and J dropped 4; count of bases not matched to a gene: 8. The CDR3 extends over 16 amino acids. Here the CDR3 reads CSVEDPDRVGYNEQFF. CDR3 nucleotides: TGCAGCGTTGAAGATCCGGACAGGGTTGGGTACAATGAGCAGTTCTTC.

The CDR3 is CASGSGTSGNTGELFF. The DNA of the CDR3 is TGTGCTAGTGGCTCCGGGACTAGCGGGAACACCGGGGAGCTGTTTTTT. This chain links TRBV12-5 with TRBJ2-2, with 11 bases matching TRBD2. This CDR3 spans 16 amino acids. The V gene's germline CDR1 is LGHNT and CDR2 FRNRAP. J gave up 1 base and V 6 bases, and 4 bases lay outside the gene matches.

J is TRBJ1-2 and V is TRBV27, with TRBD1 matching over 12 bases. The V segment lost 4 bases and the J segment 8 bases; nucleotides outside the gene matches: 8. Germline CDR1 is MNHEY and CDR2 is SMNVEV (reference sequence). CDR3 length: 15 amino acids. CDR3 bases: TGTGCCAGCAGTTCACCAGGGACAGGGGGCGCCGGCTACACCTTC. Translated, it gives CASSSPGTGGAGYTF.

This chain joins TRBV7-9 and TRBJ1-1; D is uncertain. V was cut by 5 bases and J by 9 bases, with 13 bases left in between. CDR3 length: 12 amino acids. Germline CDR1 and CDR2: SEHNR and FQNEAQ (reference sequence). The CDR3 region is CASSETNSKAFF. The CDR3 DNA sequence: TGTGCCAGCAGCGAAACCAACAGTAAAGCTTTCTTT.

V and J are TRBV5-4 and TRBJ2-5; D is possibly TRBD1 (6 bases). V gave up 0 bases and J gave up 5 bases, with 11 bases separating them. Germline CDR1 SGHNT, CDR2 YYREEE (reference sequence). The CDR3 is 14 residues long. CDR3 DNA sequence: TGTGCCAGCAGCTTGGCCCAGGGGCCGGAGACCCAGTACTTC. Amino acid sequence: CASSLAQGPETQYF.